The entry below describes one T cell receptor (beta chain). CDR1 SNHLY and CDR2 FYNNEI come from the germline V gene. CDR3 length: 15 amino acids. V shed 6 bases and J 3 bases; nucleotides not matched to a gene: 10. This entry comes from a study of blood T cell repertoires in COVID-19. Across the study: Donors in the United States, Italy and Spain gave samples during acute or convalescent COVID-19. From T cells, B-cell-depleted T cells, or PBMCs came the material, which was cDNA or gDNA.

In the original analysis: Cell counts per sample came from amplifying reference gene primers. Profiled with immunoSEQ multiplex PCR; TCRdb holds only in-frame clones, not every one. For V, J and clone size, that table is used; D and trimming come from the DNA. This table holds under 300,000 clones, about four fifths found once. This clonotype was obtained from a woman aged 18-29 years with acute or convalescent COVID-19. The rearrangement joins TRBV2 to TRBJ2-7; TRBD2 aligns across 8 bases. Sequenced material: peripheral blood. The CDR3 nucleotides read TGTGCCAGCAGCCCACAGCGGGAGATGGACTACGAGCAGTACTTC. Protein: CASSPQREMDYEQYF. Together with reference TRBV2 and TRBJ2-7, the CDR3 gives the full variable domain: EPEVTQTPSHQVTQMGQEVILRCVPISNHLYFYWYRQILGQKVEFLVSFYNNEISEKSEIFDDQFSVERPDGSNFTLKIRSTKLEDSAMYFCASSPQREMDYEQYFGPGTRLTVT.